These T cell receptor beta chains were read from a single sample in a study of blood T cell repertoires in COVID-19. Assay used: immunoSEQ multiplex PCR; TCRdb lists only in-frame clones, some missing. Of more than 200,000 clones detected, roughly 86% appear once; the ten largest clones hold about 1.5%. Sequencing was performed on PBMCs or T cells enriched from blood (not recorded which). The source of these receptors is a woman in her fifties or sixties who had recovered from COVID-19. The CDR3 runs from the conserved cysteine through the conserved F or W. Fields, in order: V gene, D gene, clone size, J gene, CDR3 DNA, CDR3 protein. The D gene is left open where the match is weak. Expanded clones get a size class; other rows say once, few or many, or leave the size out.

TRBV18,TRBD2,-,TRBJ2-2,TGTGCCAGCTCATTCATAGCGGGGAAGAACACCGGGGAGCTGTTTTTT,CASSFIAGKNTGELFF
TRBV25-1,-,-,TRBJ2-3,TGTGCCAGCAGTCCCTGGGGGGGGCGCACAGATACGCAGTATTTT,CASSPWGGRTDTQYF
TRBV7-2,-,once,TRBJ2-3,TGTGCCAGCAGCTTCGGGGCAGATACGCAGTATTTT,CASSFGADTQYF
TRBV11-1,-,-,TRBJ2-1,TGTGCCAGCAGTCTCCGGGAGATAGCGCTCAATGAGCAGTTCTTC,CASSLREIALNEQFF
TRBV5-4,TRBD1,few,TRBJ2-7,TGTGCCAGCAGCTTGGGCCCACAGGGGAACCCCTACGAGCAGTACTTC,CASSLGPQGNPYEQYF
TRBV2,-,-,TRBJ2-1,TGTGCCAGCCGGGGGAGAGCCGCCCGCAATGAGCAGTTCTTC,CASRGRAARNEQFF
TRBV4-2,TRBD1,-,TRBJ1-6,TGTGCCAGCAGCCAAGGCCAGACAGGGATGGTCCTCCACTTT,CASSQGQTGMVLHF
TRBV28,-,-,TRBJ1-1,TGTGCCAGCAGTTTTGTGAACAGGGTGGTTCCACTCTCTGAAGCTTTCTTT,CASSFVNRVVPLSEAFF
TRBV28,-,-,TRBJ1-5,TGTGCCAGCAGTTTCACTTCAAGCTTTCGGCCCCAGCATTTT,CASSFTSSFRPQHF
TRBV5-1,-,once,TRBJ1-1,TGCGCCAGCAGCAGGCAGGGAGGGATGAACACTGAAGCTTTCTTT,CASSRQGGMNTEAFF
TRBV20-1,TRBD1,-,TRBJ1-1,TGCAGTGCTAGAGATTCCAGGGGGGCTTTCTTT,CSARDSRGAFF
TRBV29-1,-,-,TRBJ1-1,TGCAGCGTTTTACGAGGAGGGGCTTTCTTT,CSVLRGGAFF
TRBV7-9,TRBD1,-,TRBJ2-7,TGTGCCAGCAGCTTACCGACAGGGGAAGGATACGAGCAGTACTTC,CASSLPTGEGYEQYF
TRBV2,TRBD2,-,TRBJ2-5,TGTGCCAGCAGTGAAATGGCTAGCGGGAATCAAGAGACCCAGTACTTC,CASSEMASGNQETQYF
TRBV11-2,TRBD1,once,TRBJ1-1,TGTGCCTCTCAGGTCGGGACAGGGAGGAACACTGAAGCTTTCTTT,CASQVGTGRNTEAFF
TRBV14,TRBD2,many,TRBJ2-1,TGTGCCAGCAGCCTCCTTGTTAAGCGGGAGGTACCTTACAATGAGCAGTTCTTC,CASSLLVKREVPYNEQFF
TRBV5-1,TRBD1,few,TRBJ1-2,TGCGCCAGCAGCTTTAGACAGGGGGCCACGGATGGCTACACCTTC,CASSFRQGATDGYTF
TRBV7-9,-,-,TRBJ2-3,TGTGCCAGCAGCTTAGATCCGGCGTCGACAGTATGGAGCACAGATACGCAGTATTTT,CASSLDPASTVWSTDTQYF
TRBV7-8,TRBD2,-,TRBJ2-1,TGTGCCAGCAGCTTGGTGGCTAGCGGCTACAATGAGCAGTTCTTC,CASSLVASGYNEQFF
TRBV6-6,TRBD1,-,TRBJ1-1,TGTGCCTCCGCAGGGGGGAACACTGAAGCTTTCTTT,CASAGGNTEAFF
TRBV4-1,TRBD1,-,TRBJ1-5,TGCGCCAGCAGCCAAGAGACGACAGGGCGAAATCAGCCCCAGCATTTT,CASSQETTGRNQPQHF
TRBV27,-,-,TRBJ2-1,TGTGCCAGCAGTTTAAGGTCCACTAATCGGTTTGAAAGAAAAAACAATGAGCAGTTCTTC,CASSLRSTNRFERKNNEQFF
TRBV7-9,-,few,TRBJ1-6,TGTGCCAGCAGCTTAGTGGTGCAGACAAATTCACCCCTCCACTTT,CASSLVVQTNSPLHF
TRBV2,-,-,TRBJ2-3,TGTGCCAGCAGCGCAGCCCCTAGCCCCGGAGGTTACGATACGCAGTATTTT,CASSAAPSPGGYDTQYF
TRBV5-4,TRBD1,-,TRBJ1-2,TGTGCCAGCAGCCCTACACCGGGACAGGGGGTTTCTGGCTACACCTTC,CASSPTPGQGVSGYTF
TRBV28,TRBD2,-,TRBJ2-7,TGTGCCAGCAGTTTAGCTGCGGGGGGTAGGGAATTC,CASSLAAGGREF
TRBV28,TRBD1,-,TRBJ1-5,TGTGCCAGTACTCCAGTTGGGACAGGGGAGCCCCAGCATTTT,CASTPVGTGEPQHF
TRBV24-1,-,few,TRBJ1-5,TGTGCCACCAGTGGGGACAAGACAAATCAGCCCCAGCATTTT,CATSGDKTNQPQHF
TRBV30,-,-,TRBJ2-7,TGTGCCTGGAGTGTACCAGGGCGGGACTCCTACGAGCAGTACTTC,CAWSVPGRDSYEQYF
TRBV5-1,-,few,TRBJ2-7,TGCGCCAGCAGCCCCGGGGGGCAGGGTGGGGAGCAGTACTTC,CASSPGGQGGEQYF
TRBV18,TRBD2,-,TRBJ2-7,TGTGCCAGCGGAACTAGCGGGAGAGGGGAGCAGTACTTC,CASGTSGRGEQYF
TRBV15,-,-,TRBJ1-2,TGTGCCACCAGCGGGGGGGCCGTTACCTATGGCTACACCTTC,CATSGGAVTYGYTF
TRBV7-6,-,once,TRBJ2-7,TGTGCCAGCAGTACATTGCCGGGGAGCGAGCAGTACTTC,CASSTLPGSEQYF
TRBV7-2,-,-,TRBJ2-6,TGTGCCAGCAGCTTAGTCGGGGAAAAGGCTTCTGGGGCCAACGTCCTGACTTTC,CASSLVGEKASGANVLTF
TRBV28,TRBD2,-,TRBJ2-1,TGTGCCAGCAGAGGACTAGGCAATGAGCAGTTCTTC,CASRGLGNEQFF
TRBV10-3,-,few,TRBJ2-7,TGTGCCATCAGTGATAAGGCGCGGAGCTCCTACGAGCAGTACTTC,CAISDKARSSYEQYF
TRBV28,-,-,TRBJ1-6,TGTGCCAGCAGTTTAATTGGGGCCAGGGATGATAATTCACCCCTCCACTTT,CASSLIGARDDNSPLHF
TRBV6-5,-,-,TRBJ1-1,TGTGCCAGCACGGATGACAAGAACACTGAAGCTTTCTTT,CASTDDKNTEAFF
TRBV10-3,-,-,TRBJ2-2,TGTGCCATCAGTGAGTCAGAGCGGACCGGGGAGCTGTTTTTT,CAISESERTGELFF